The T cell receptor beta chain under discussion was sequenced for a study of cytomegalovirus exposure and HLA in healthy donors. Study context: Within the Caucasian-associated ancestry cluster were around 81% of the approximately 370 genotyped donors.

PCR involved 60 Vbeta and 13 Jbeta primers. Generated by immunoSEQ multiplex PCR, the TCRdb table keeps only in-frame clones and is missing some. The sample lists 150,000 to 200,000 clones, 81% occurring once. This CDR3 comprises 14 residues. From germline, CDR1 is SEHNR and CDR2 FQNEAQ (reference sequence). Trimming took 4 bases from V and 5 from J, leaving 14 bases between them. Sequencing was performed on PBMCs. The receptor was isolated from a woman aged 25 to 39 in good health and CMV-seronegative. The chain couples TRBV7-9 to TRBJ2-5, with D perhaps matching TRBD2 (6 bases). The CDR3 protein is CASSSPGLGETQYF. CDR3 sequence (DNA): TGTGCCAGCAGCTCCCCGGGACTGGGGGAGACCCAGTACTTC.